This TCR beta chain originates from a study of T-cell reconstitution after alpha-beta-depleted transplantation in children. Whole-study findings and limits: Some patients showed high day-60 TCRbeta diversity, which derived from surviving recipient T cells and thymic progenitors. One year after transplant, T-cell counts and diversity came mostly from newly produced T cells. There were reportedly several hundred expanded graft clones from which alpha-beta T cells came about two months after transplant.

Library preparation (for TCRbeta) was performed with unique molecular identifiers. TCRdb reprocessed the PCR reads with MiXCR, giving one entry per CDR3 protein. The data contain about 580,000 distinct CDR3 sequences, more than 20% of them singletons. This clonotype appeared a few times. Its antigen is not known. The sequence was obtained from a boy younger than two who had a stem cell transplant for acute myeloid leukemia, so the T cells may come from the graft donor. This specimen consisted of PBMCs, mostly from graft donor cells, obtained 360 days after TCRalphabeta/CD19-depleted stem cell transplant.

As DNA, the CDR3 is TGTGCCAGCAGTTTTGGTAACAGGGGGCATTCACCCCTCCACTTT. Protein product: CASSFGNRGHSPLHF. This chain joins TRBV12-3 or TRBV12-4 and TRBJ1-6, with 9 bases fitting TRBD1. The CDR3 consists of 15 residues. The V gene end was trimmed by 3 bases and the J gene end by 8 bases; junction bases not matched to a gene: 5.